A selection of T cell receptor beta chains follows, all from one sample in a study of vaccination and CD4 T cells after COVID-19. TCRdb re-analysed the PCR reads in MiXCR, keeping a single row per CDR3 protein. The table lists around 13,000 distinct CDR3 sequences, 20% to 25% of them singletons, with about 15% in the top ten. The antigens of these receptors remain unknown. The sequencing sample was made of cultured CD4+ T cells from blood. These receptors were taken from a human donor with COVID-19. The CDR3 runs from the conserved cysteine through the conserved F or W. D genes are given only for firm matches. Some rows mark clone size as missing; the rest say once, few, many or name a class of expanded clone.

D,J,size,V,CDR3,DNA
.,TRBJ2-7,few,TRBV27,CASSLKPDSTYEQYF,TGTGCCAGCAGTTTAAAGCCTGACTCGACCTACGAGCAGTACTTC
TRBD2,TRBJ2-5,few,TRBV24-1,CATSEPRTSGGATKETQYF,TGTGCCACCTCCGAGCCCCGGACTAGCGGGGGGGCCACTAAAGAGACCCAGTACTTC
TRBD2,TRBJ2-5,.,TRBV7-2,CASSPSLAGGPRQETQYF,TGTGCCAGCAGCCCATCGCTAGCGGGGGGGCCTCGCCAAGAGACCCAGTACTTC
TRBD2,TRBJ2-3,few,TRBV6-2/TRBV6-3,CASSYELLAGGHRGDTQYF,TGTGCCAGCAGTTACGAATTACTAGCGGGGGGCCACCGGGGAGATACGCAGTATTTT
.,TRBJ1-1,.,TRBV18,CASSKGIGPKETEAFF,TGTGCCAGCTCAAAGGGGATAGGGCCAAAGGAAACTGAAGCTTTCTTT
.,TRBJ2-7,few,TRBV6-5,CASSYTTRSYEQYF,TGTGCCAGCAGTTACACCACCCGCTCCTACGAGCAGTACTTC
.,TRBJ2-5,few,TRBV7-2,CASSQLRETQYF,TGTGCCAGCAGCCAATTGAGAGAGACCCAGTACTTC
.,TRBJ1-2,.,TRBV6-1,CASSEGRGYGYTF,TGTGCCAGCAGTGAAGGTCGGGGCTATGGCTACACCTTC
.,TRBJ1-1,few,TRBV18,CASSPVRAEAFF,TGTGCCAGCTCACCGGTCAGGGCTGAAGCTTTCTTT
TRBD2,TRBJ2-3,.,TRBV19,CASSTFSGGASDTRYF,TGTGCCAGTAGTACCTTTAGCGGGGGGGCCTCAGATACGCGGTATTTT
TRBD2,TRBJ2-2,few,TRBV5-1,CASSQKRTSPGELFF,TGCGCCAGCAGCCAAAAGAGGACTAGCCCCGGGGAGCTGTTTTTT
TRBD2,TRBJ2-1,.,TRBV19,CASSTLAGGFEQFF,TGTGCCAGTAGTACTTTAGCGGGGGGTTTTGAGCAGTTCTTC
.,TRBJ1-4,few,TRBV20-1,CSARDLISATNEKLFF,TGCAGTGCTAGAGATCTCATCTCAGCAACTAATGAAAAACTGTTTTTT
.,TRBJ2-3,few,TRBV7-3,CASSQTGSTDTQYF,TGTGCCAGCAGCCAGACGGGTAGCACAGATACGCAGTATTTT
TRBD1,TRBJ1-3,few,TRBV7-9,CASSARQGNSGNTIYF,TGTGCCAGCAGCGCCCGACAGGGCAACTCTGGAAACACCATATATTTT
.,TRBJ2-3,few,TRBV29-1,CSVLSGLGTDTQYF,TGCAGCGTTCTTAGTGGGTTAGGCACAGATACGCAGTATTTT
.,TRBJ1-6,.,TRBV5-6,CASSLVWNSPLHF,TGTGCCAGCAGCTTGGTTTGGAATTCACCCCTCCACTTT
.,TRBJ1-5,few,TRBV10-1,CASTPNWVRAYSNQPQHF,TGCGCCAGCACCCCAAATTGGGTGAGAGCTTATAGCAATCAGCCCCAGCATTTT
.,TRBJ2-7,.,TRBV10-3,CAISELPAPYEQYF,TGTGCCATCAGTGAACTGCCAGCCCCCTACGAGCAGTACTTC
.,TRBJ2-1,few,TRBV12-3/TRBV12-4,CASSLRGGVLSYNEQFF,TGTGCCAGCAGTTTAAGAGGGGGGGTGCTCTCCTACAATGAGCAGTTCTTC
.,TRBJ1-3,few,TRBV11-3,CASSLRGNTIYF,TGTGCCAGCAGCTTAAGGGGAAACACCATATATTTT
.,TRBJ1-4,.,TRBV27,CASSKTGTSEKLFF,TGTGCCAGCAGCAAAACAGGGACCTCTGAAAAACTGTTTTTT
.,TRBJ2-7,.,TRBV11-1,CASSLGTYEQYF,TGTGCCAGCAGCTTAGGAACCTACGAGCAGTACTTC
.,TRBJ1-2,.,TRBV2,CASSMTEKNYGYTF,TGTGCCAGCAGTATGACAGAAAAGAACTATGGCTACACCTTC
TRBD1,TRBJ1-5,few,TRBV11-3,CASSLGPGGHQPQHF,TGTGCCAGCAGCTTAGGGCCAGGGGGCCATCAGCCCCAGCATTTT
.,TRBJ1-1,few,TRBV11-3,CASSLVRGAMNTEAFF,TGTGCCAGCAGCTTAGTGAGGGGGGCCATGAACACTGAAGCTTTCTTT
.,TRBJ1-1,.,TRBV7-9,CASSPPFRSGNTEAFF,TGTGCCAGCAGCCCCCCCTTTCGCTCGGGGAACACTGAAGCTTTCTTT
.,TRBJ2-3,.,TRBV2,CASSESLYSTDTQYF,TGTGCCAGCAGTGAATCCCTGTATAGCACAGATACGCAGTATTTT
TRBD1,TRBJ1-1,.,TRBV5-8,CASTRQGNTEAFF,TGTGCCAGCACCCGACAGGGGAACACTGAAGCTTTCTTT
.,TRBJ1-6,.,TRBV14,CASSRSPDNSPLHF,TGTGCCAGCAGTCGGTCCCCCGATAATTCACCCCTCCACTTT
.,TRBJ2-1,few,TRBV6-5,CASSSPLSYNEQFF,TGTGCCAGCAGTTCGCCCCTCTCCTACAATGAGCAGTTCTTC
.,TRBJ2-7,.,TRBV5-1,CASSKDSYEQYF,TGCGCCAGCAGCAAGGACAGCTACGAGCAGTACTTC
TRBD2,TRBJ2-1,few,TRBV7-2,CASSRSGGPYNEQFF,TGTGCCAGCAGCCGAAGCGGGGGGCCCTACAATGAGCAGTTCTTC
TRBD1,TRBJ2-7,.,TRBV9,CASSVTGTGTYEQYF,TGTGCCAGCAGCGTAACCGGGACAGGGACCTACGAGCAGTACTTC
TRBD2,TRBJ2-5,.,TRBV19,CASSITSGKLYQETQYF,TGTGCCAGTAGTATCACTAGCGGGAAGCTCTACCAAGAGACCCAGTACTTC
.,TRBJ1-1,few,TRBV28,CASRPPQQGNTEAFF,TGTGCCAGCAGGCCACCCCAACAGGGGAACACTGAAGCTTTCTTT
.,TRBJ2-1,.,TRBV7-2,CASTRPGGYNEQFF,TGTGCCAGCACCCGCCCCGGGGGCTACAATGAGCAGTTCTTC
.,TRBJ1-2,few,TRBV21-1,CASSNPGILGANYGYTF,TGTGCCAGCAGCAACCCGGGGATTTTGGGAGCTAACTATGGCTACACCTTC
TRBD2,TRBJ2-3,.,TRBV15,CATGRSSGGLTTQYF,TGTGCCACCGGCCGATCTAGCGGGGGGCTTACTACGCAGTATTTT
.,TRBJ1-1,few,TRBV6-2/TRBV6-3,CASSRGGTEAFF,TGTGCCAGCAGCCGGGGAGGGACTGAAGCTTTCTTT
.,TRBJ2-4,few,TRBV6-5,CASSYAARPPRNIQYF,TGTGCCAGCAGTTACGCGGCCAGACCCCCTAGAAACATTCAGTACTTC
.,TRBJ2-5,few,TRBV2,CASSENPTQETQYF,TGTGCCAGCAGTGAAAACCCCACCCAAGAGACCCAGTACTTC
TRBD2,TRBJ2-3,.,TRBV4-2,CASSQALGGGAGTDTQYF,TGTGCCAGCAGCCAGGCCCTCGGGGGGGGGGCGGGTACAGATACGCAGTATTTT
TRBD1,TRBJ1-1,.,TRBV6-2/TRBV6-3,CASSYADRVSTEAFF,TGTGCCAGCAGTTACGCCGACAGGGTGAGCACTGAAGCTTTCTTT
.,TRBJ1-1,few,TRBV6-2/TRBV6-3,CASSSRLNGEAFF,TGTGCCAGCAGTTCCCGATTAAACGGTGAAGCTTTCTTT
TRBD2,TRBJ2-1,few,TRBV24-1,CATSDGSSGGTSYNEQFF,TGTGCCACCAGTGATGGTTCTAGCGGGGGAACCTCCTACAATGAGCAGTTCTTC
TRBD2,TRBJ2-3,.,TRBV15,CATSGGLAGVTDMQYF,TGTGCCACCAGCGGGGGGTTAGCGGGGGTCACAGATATGCAGTATTTT
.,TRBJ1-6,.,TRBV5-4,CASTPGQGNSPLHF,TGTGCCAGCACTCCTGGGCAGGGGAATTCACCCCTCCACTTT
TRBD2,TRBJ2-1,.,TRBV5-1,CASSGDLAGGLLEQFF,TGCGCCAGCAGCGGCGACCTAGCGGGGGGGCTTCTTGAGCAGTTCTTC
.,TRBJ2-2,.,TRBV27,CASRAAGNTGELFF,TGTGCCAGCAGGGCGGCAGGGAACACCGGGGAGCTGTTTTTT
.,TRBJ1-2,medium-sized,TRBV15,CATSRETGNYGYTF,TGTGCCACCAGCAGAGAAACAGGGAACTATGGCTACACCTTC